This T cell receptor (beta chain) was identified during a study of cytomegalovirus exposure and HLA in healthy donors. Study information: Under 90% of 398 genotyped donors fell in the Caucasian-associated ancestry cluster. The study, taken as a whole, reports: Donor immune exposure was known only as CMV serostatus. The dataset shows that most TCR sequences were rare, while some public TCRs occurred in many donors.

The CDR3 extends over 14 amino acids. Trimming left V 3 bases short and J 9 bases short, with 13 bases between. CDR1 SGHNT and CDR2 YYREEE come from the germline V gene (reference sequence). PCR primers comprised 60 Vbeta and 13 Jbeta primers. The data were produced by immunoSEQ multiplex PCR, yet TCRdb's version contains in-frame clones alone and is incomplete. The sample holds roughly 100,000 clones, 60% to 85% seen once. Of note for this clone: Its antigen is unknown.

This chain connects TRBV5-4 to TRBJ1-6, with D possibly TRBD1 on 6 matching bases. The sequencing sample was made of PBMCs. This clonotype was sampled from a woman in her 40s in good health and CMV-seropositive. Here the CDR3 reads CASSSTGYGSPLHF. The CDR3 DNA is TGTGCCAGCAGCTCGACAGGTTATGGTTCACCCCTCCACTTT. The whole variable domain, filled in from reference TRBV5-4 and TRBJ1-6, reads ETGVTQSPTHLIKTRGQQVTLRCSSQSGHNTVSWYQQALGQGPQFIFQYYREEENGRGNFPPRFSGLQFPNYSSELNVNALELDDSALYLCASSSTGYGSPLHFGNGTRLTVT.